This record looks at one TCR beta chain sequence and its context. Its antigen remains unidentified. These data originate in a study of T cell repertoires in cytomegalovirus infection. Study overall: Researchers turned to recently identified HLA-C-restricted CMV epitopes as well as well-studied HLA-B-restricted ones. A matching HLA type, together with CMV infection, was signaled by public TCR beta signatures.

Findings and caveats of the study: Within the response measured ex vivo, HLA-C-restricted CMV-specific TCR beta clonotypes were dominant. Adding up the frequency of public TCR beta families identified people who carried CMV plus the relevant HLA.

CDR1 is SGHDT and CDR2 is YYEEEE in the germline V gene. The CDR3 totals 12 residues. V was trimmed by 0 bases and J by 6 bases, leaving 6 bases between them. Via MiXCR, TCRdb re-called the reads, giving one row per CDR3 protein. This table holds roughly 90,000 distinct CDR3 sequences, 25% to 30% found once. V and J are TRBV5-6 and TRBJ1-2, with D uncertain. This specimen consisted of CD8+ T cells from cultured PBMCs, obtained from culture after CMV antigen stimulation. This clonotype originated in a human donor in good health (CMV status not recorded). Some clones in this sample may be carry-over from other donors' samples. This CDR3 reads CASSLVTDGYTF. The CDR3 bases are TGTGCCAGCAGCTTGGTCACAGATGGCTACACCTTC.